This T cell receptor (beta chain) was identified during a study of T cells in localized non-small cell lung cancer. Method: immunoSEQ multiplex PCR; TCRdb's copy keeps in-frame clones and lacks some. The table shows 30,000 to 40,000 clones, with roughly 90% occurring only once. The CDR3 is 15 residues long. Unmatched junction bases numbered 11, after V lost 6 bases and J lost 7 bases. The germline V gene has CDR1 MNHNS and CDR2 SASEGT. Whole-study findings and limits: Elevated circulating T cell density in blood was associated with longer overall survival. Uninvolved adjacent lung showed the highest T cell clonality, exceeding tumor.

In the case of this clone: What it recognizes is unknown.

The V call is TRBV6-1, the J call TRBJ1-5; 8 positions agree with TRBD1. Source: peripheral blood, taken before any cancer treatment. This clonotype originated in a man between 40 and 75 years old with stage I lung adenocarcinoma. The DNA for the CDR3 is TGTGCCAGCAGAATCGGACAGGGTAGTTTCCAGCCCCAGCATTTT. Translating gives CASRIGQGSFQPQHF.